One and the same sample provided the 8 T cell receptor beta chains below, sequenced in a study of blood T cell repertoires in COVID-19. TCRdb's table, derived via immunoSEQ multiplex PCR, lists solely in-frame clones and lacks some. Counted here are 10,000 to 15,000 clones, roughly 78% occurring once; the ten biggest clones make up roughly 32%. The sample consisted of peripheral blood. Receptors originate from a human donor in a cohort sampled during active COVID-19.

This clone was picked up one time. This sequence joins TRBV5-1 and TRBJ2-7, with D unclear. Germline V gene data show CDR1 as SGHRS and CDR2 as YFSETQ. V lost 2 bases and J lost 0, with 15 bases in between. The CDR3 totals 16 residues. For the CDR3, the DNA is TGCGCCAGCAGCTTAGACTTAACTTGGAACTCCTACGAGCAGTACTTC. Translation: CASSLDLTWNSYEQYF.

The chain links TRBV20-1 to TRBJ1-1; D gene uncertain. The V end lost 1 base, the J end lost 5 bases, and 5 bases lay between the germline ends. In germline, CDR1 is DFQATT, CDR2 SNEGSKA (reference sequence). There are 11 residues in the CDR3. CDR3 loop: CSARGPTEAFF. The CDR3 nucleotides are TGCAGTGCTAGAGGGCCTACTGAAGCTTTCTTT.

The rearrangement joins TRBV11-2 to TRBJ1-2; TRBD1 is a possible D gene (6 bases). Germline-derived CDR1 and CDR2 are SGHAT and FQNNGV. V lost 5 bases, J lost 3 bases, and 13 bases lay in between. The CDR3 totals 14 residues. CDR3 in amino acids: CASSNLRGDYGYTF. The CDR3 DNA is TGTGCCAGCAGCAACCTCAGGGGCGACTATGGCTACACCTTC.

The chain carries TRBV2 and TRBJ2-6; 10 bases align to TRBD1. Germline values: CDR1 SNHLY, CDR2 FYNNEI. This CDR3 spans 19 amino acids. V shed 7 bases, J shed 1 base, and the junction held 13 bases outside the gene matches. In nucleotides, the CDR3 is TGTGCCAGCATGGGCCGCCGGACAGGGGGGAGGTCTGGGGCCAACGTCCTGACTTTC. It specifies CASMGRRTGGRSGANVLTF. Filled out from reference TRBV2 and TRBJ2-6, the complete variable domain reads EPEVTQTPSHQVTQMGQEVILRCVPISNHLYFYWYRQILGQKVEFLVSFYNNEISEKSEIFDDQFSVERPDGSNFTLKIRSTKLEDSAMYFCASMGRRTGGRSGANVLTFGAGSRLTVL.

In its sample, this clone was seen a few times. This chain uses TRBV6-5 with TRBJ1-1, with 10 bases that match TRBD1. The CDR3 sequence is 14 residues long. Looked up from germline, CDR1 is MNHEY and CDR2 is SVGAGI. J gave up 6 bases and V 3 bases, and 4 bases lay outside the gene matches. In DNA, the CDR3 is TGTGCCAGCAGTTATACTGGACAGGGGGCTGAAGCTTTCTTT. This gives the protein CASSYTGQGAEAFF.

J is TRBJ1-1 and V is TRBV5-6; 7 bases fit TRBD1. J gave up 11 bases and V 4 bases, and 11 bases lay outside the gene matches. From germline, CDR1 is SGHDT and CDR2 YYEEEE. The CDR3 spans 13 residues. CDR3 residues: CASSRDRESSAFF. CDR3 DNA: TGTGCCAGCAGCAGAGACAGGGAAAGTTCTGCTTTCTTT. Based on the CDR3 plus reference TRBV5-6 and TRBJ1-1, the full variable domain is DAGVTQSPTHLIKTRGQQVTLRCSPKSGHDTVSWYQQALGQGPQFIFQYYEEEERQRGNFPDRFSGHQFPNYSSELNVNALLLGDSALYLCASSRDRESSAFFGQGTRLTVV.

This sequence joins TRBV14 and TRBJ2-2; 8 bases are shared with TRBD1. The V gene end was trimmed by 4 bases and the J gene end by 4 bases; junction bases not matched to a gene: 8. This CDR3 spans 16 amino acids. Germline loops: CDR1 SGHDN, CDR2 FVKESK. The CDR3 coding sequence is TGTGCCAGCAGCCTCTGGACAGGGATATCCACCGGGGAGCTGTTTTTT. Translated, it gives CASSLWTGISTGELFF.

The chain joins TRBV7-2 to TRBJ1-1; no firm D call. The germline V and J ends were trimmed by 2 bases and 1 base, with 8 bases remaining between them. Germline CDR1 is SGHTA and CDR2 is FQGNSA. The CDR3 is 14 residues long. The CDR3 here is CASSLKPGNTEAFF. CDR3 sequence (DNA): TGTGCCAGCAGCTTAAAGCCAGGGAACACTGAAGCTTTCTTT.